The next 29 T cell receptor beta chains were all read from a single sample in a study of blood T cell repertoires in COVID-19. The protocol was immunoSEQ multiplex PCR, while the TCRdb copy is restricted to in-frame clones and leaves out a portion. Of some 35,000 clones listed, roughly four fifths are singletons. The sample comprised peripheral blood. The receptors come from an elderly man with active or convalescent COVID-19.

This chain links TRBV6-5 with TRBJ2-7, with D possibly TRBD1 on 6 matching bases. From germline, CDR1 is MNHEY and CDR2 SVGAGI. The CDR3 sequence is 13 residues long. Trimming cost V 7 bases and J 6 bases, with 16 bases left between them. CDR3 protein: CASTGTGYGEQYF. CDR3 coding DNA: TGTGCCAGCACGGGTACAGGGTACGGCGAGCAGTACTTC.

The V and J genes are TRBV3-1 (or the pseudogene TRBV3-2) and TRBJ2-7; 12 bases match TRBD2. Germline trimming cut 2 bases from V and 6 bases from J; bases unmatched to any gene: 2. Germline CDR1 reads LGHDT; CDR2 reads YNNKEL (reference sequence). The CDR3 has 14 residues. For the CDR3, the DNA is TGTGCCAGCAGCCAACTAGCGGGAGGGGGCGAGCAGTACTTC. Translating it yields CASSQLAGGGEQYF.

The rearrangement uses TRBV5-6 and TRBJ2-7, with 7 bases that match TRBD2. This CDR3 spans 14 amino acids. The J segment lost 6 bases and the V segment lost 0 bases, leaving 6 bases of the junction unmatched. CDR1 is SGHDT, CDR2 YYEEEE, per germline. CDR3 in DNA: TGTGCCAGCAGCTTGGTAGGCAGGGAGGGCGAGCAGTACTTC. It is translated as CASSLVGREGEQYF.

This clone was recorded once. This chain connects TRBV5-8 to TRBJ2-2; 8 bases match TRBD2. There are 18 residues in the CDR3. J was trimmed by 0 bases and V by 0 bases; bases with no gene match: 7. The germline gives CDR1 SGHTS, CDR2 YDEGEE. CDR3 nucleotides: TGTGCCAGCAGCTTGGGGGTCGGGAGGGGCCCGAACACCGGGGAGCTGTTTTTT. Its protein is CASSLGVGRGPNTGELFF.

The chain is built from TRBV5-1 and TRBJ1-1, with D maybe TRBD1 (6 bases). The CDR3 has 14 amino acids. Germline values: CDR1 SGHRS, CDR2 YFSETQ. V gave up 5 bases and J gave up 8 bases, with 19 bases separating them. The CDR3 DNA reads TGCGCCAGCAGTTTACAGGGAACCGAATCAGAAGCTTTCTTT. This codes for CASSLQGTESEAFF.

The chain has TRBV7-2 and TRBJ2-7; TRBD2 matches 9 bases. With V trimmed by 5 bases and J by 6 bases, 17 bases remained unmatched. This CDR3 region has 17 residues. CDR1 SGHTA and CDR2 FQGNSA come from the germline V gene. CDR3 DNA: TGTGCCAGCAGCCGCGAATCTAGCGGGACCCAGCGACGCGAGCAGTACTTC. It translates to CASSRESSGTQRREQYF.

The rearrangement joins TRBV20-1 to TRBJ2-7; no clear D. From germline, CDR1 is DFQATT and CDR2 SNEGSKA (reference sequence). This CDR3 region has 11 residues. V lost 5 bases, J lost 6 bases, and 11 bases lay in between. The CDR3 here is CSALRGTEQYF. The CDR3 region has the DNA TGCAGTGCTCTCCGAGGTACCGAGCAGTACTTC.

The chain is built from TRBV7-9 and TRBJ2-3; D gene uncertain. This CDR3 comprises 16 residues. Per germline, CDR1 SEHNR and CDR2 FQNEAQ (reference sequence). Deletions cut 5 bases from V and 0 bases from J, with 15 bases between. The CDR3 loop is CASSLMEPRSTDTQYF. The DNA for the CDR3 is TGTGCCAGCAGCCTAATGGAACCTAGAAGCACAGATACGCAGTATTTT.

This clone was detected only once. The chain is built from TRBV4-1 and TRBJ2-7, with D possibly being TRBD1 (6 bases). The CDR3 is 14 residues long. Trimming took 0 bases from V and 3 from J, leaving 9 bases between them. CDR1 is MGHRA and CDR2 is YSYEKL in the germline V gene. The DNA of the CDR3 is TGCGCCAGCAGCCAAGAAGACAGGAACTACGAGCAGTACTTC. It codes for CASSQEDRNYEQYF.

The J gene is TRBJ1-3, the V gene TRBV12-3 or TRBV12-4, with D hard to call. This CDR3 has 13 amino acids. V was pared by 2 bases and J by 14 bases, with 16 bases between. CDR3 loop: CASSLRRSGEVYF. CDR3 in DNA: TGTGCCAGCAGTTTAAGGAGGTCAGGAGAAGTATATTTT.

This chain joins TRBV9 and TRBJ2-5; 13 bases map to TRBD2. The CDR3 is 16 amino acids. V dropped 3 bases and J dropped 1; count of bases not matched to a gene: 3. Germline loops: CDR1 SGDLS, CDR2 YYNGEE. CDR3 in DNA: TGTGCCAGCAGCGACGGGACTAGCGGGATCCAAGAGACCCAGTACTTC. This gives the protein CASSDGTSGIQETQYF.

The rearrangement joins TRBV18 to TRBJ1-1; 8 bases are shared with TRBD1. This CDR3 is 12 amino acids long. CDR1 is KGHSH and CDR2 is LQKENI in the germline V gene. V lost 4 bases to trimming and J lost 7 bases; unmatched junction nucleotides: 2. The CDR3 sequence is CASSRDRSEAFF. Here the CDR3 DNA reads TGTGCCAGCTCACGGGACAGGAGTGAAGCTTTCTTT.

V is TRBV29-1 and J is TRBJ2-7; maybe TRBD2 (6 bases). The germline V gene has CDR1 SQVTM and CDR2 ANQGSEA. The CDR3 has 13 residues. Trimming pared 7 bases from V and 0 bases from J, leaving 13 bases between. In DNA, the CDR3 is TGCAGCGCTCGGGACGGGAGCTCCTACGAGCAGTACTTC. This encodes CSARDGSSYEQYF.

The gene calls are TRBV28 and TRBJ1-6; the D gene is possibly TRBD1 (6 bases). This CDR3 is 15 amino acids long. CDR1 and CDR2 (germline): MDHEN, SYDVKM. Trimming cost V 6 bases and J 3 bases, with 12 bases left between them. This chain's CDR3 is CASSNGDNYNSPLHF. Here the CDR3 DNA reads TGTGCCAGCAGCAATGGGGACAACTATAATTCACCCCTCCACTTT.

The gene calls are TRBV19 and TRBJ1-4; 7 nucleotides line up with TRBD1. Germline V gives CDR1 LNHDA, CDR2 SQIVND (reference sequence). The CDR3 is 15 amino acids. Unmatched junction bases numbered 9, after V lost 4 bases and J lost 7 bases. Here the CDR3 reads CASSKTGTVLEKLFF. CDR3 nucleotides: TGTGCCAGTAGTAAAACCGGGACAGTCCTTGAAAAACTGTTTTTT.

The chain has TRBV24-1 and TRBJ1-1, with D unclear. CDR1 and CDR2 from the germline V gene are KGHDR and SFDVKD. The V end was cut by 5 bases, the J end by 1 base, with 7 bases between. The CDR3 runs 13 residues. In DNA form, the CDR3 reads TGTGCCACCAGTGCGGACTGGAACACTGAAGCTTTCTTT. This translates into CATSADWNTEAFF.

The rearrangement links TRBV18 to TRBJ2-1; D is ambiguous. CDR1 and CDR2 from the germline V gene are KGHSH and LQKENI. The CDR3 spans 15 residues. V was trimmed by 1 base and J by 2 bases, leaving 9 bases between them. The CDR3 loop is CASSPQAPPYNEQFF. The CDR3 nucleotides are TGTGCCAGCTCACCACAAGCGCCTCCCTACAATGAGCAGTTCTTC.

V gene TRBV30 combines with J gene TRBJ2-1; 16 positions agree with TRBD2. This CDR3 is 18 amino acids long. Trimming removed 5 bases from V and 9 bases from J; junction bases left unmatched: 16. The germline CDR1 and CDR2 sequences are GTSNPN and SVGIG (reference sequence). The CDR3 DNA is TGTGCCTGGCCTAAGGGACTAGCGGGAGGGCCATTCGAGGGTGAGCAGTTCTTC. This encodes CAWPKGLAGGPFEGEQFF.

The gene calls are TRBV19 and TRBJ1-1; D gene ambiguous. The CDR3 runs 14 residues. Trimming shortened V by 7 bases and J by 5 bases, and 17 bases separated the two germline ends. Germline V lookup: CDR1 LNHDA, CDR2 SQIVND (reference sequence). The CDR3 region has the DNA TGTGCCAGTACCTTCGGCCCGGGAGGGACTGAAGCTTTCTTT. Translation gives CASTFGPGGTEAFF.

The chain joins TRBV5-1 to TRBJ1-1; D might be TRBD1 (6 bases). This CDR3 is 14 amino acids long. CDR1 is SGHRS, CDR2 YFSETQ, per germline. For the CDR3, the DNA is TGCGAACCTGCCAACAGGGCTCGGAACACTGAAGCTTTCTTT. This sequence encodes CEPANRARNTEAFF.

This clone was counted once. In DNA form, the CDR3 reads TGCAGCGTTCAGCGGGAGCGATTCGGGGAGCTGTTTTTT. It translates to CSVQRERFGELFF. The chain joins TRBV29-1 to TRBJ2-2; 8 bases map to TRBD2. The CDR3 sequence is 13 residues long. Losses at the gene ends were 5 bases for V and 7 bases for J; bases not matched to a gene: 6. Per the germline V gene, CDR1 is SQVTM and CDR2 is ANQGSEA.

This clone has a single count. This rearrangement joins TRBV12-3 or TRBV12-4 to TRBJ1-3; the match to TRBD1 covers 8 bases. V lost 8 bases and J lost 3; bases outside the gene matches: 0. The CDR3 runs to 12 residues. The CDR3 here is CASDRGGNTIYF. As DNA, the CDR3 is TGTGCCAGCGACAGGGGTGGAAACACCATATATTTT.

The genes are TRBV30 and TRBJ2-2, with a tentative D call TRBD1 (5 bases). V gave up 0 bases and J gave up 6 bases, with 8 bases separating them. Germline V gene data show CDR1 as GTSNPN and CDR2 as SVGIG (reference sequence). The CDR3 is made up of 13 amino acids. Written as DNA, the CDR3 is TGTGCCTGGAGTGTACTGACAGCCGGGGAGCTGTTTTTT. As protein: CAWSVLTAGELFF.

The genes are TRBV4-2 and TRBJ2-3, with D uncertain. In germline, CDR1 is LGHNA, CDR2 YNFKEQ. This CDR3 has 12 amino acids. The germline V and J ends were trimmed by 8 bases and 6 bases, with 12 bases remaining between them. The CDR3 loop reads CASASEMDTQYF. The CDR3 DNA reads as TGTGCCAGCGCCTCTGAGATGGATACGCAGTATTTT.

The chain couples TRBV7-9 to TRBJ2-5, with 11 bases matching TRBD2. The germline gives CDR1 SEHNR, CDR2 FQNEAQ (reference sequence). The CDR3 extends over 16 amino acids. V shed 1 base and J 1 base; nucleotides not matched to a gene: 2. CDR3 amino acids: CASSLGLAGPQETQYF. The CDR3 DNA is TGTGCCAGCAGCTTAGGACTAGCGGGGCCCCAAGAGACCCAGTACTTC. Supplemented by reference TRBV7-9 and TRBJ2-5, the full variable domain reads DTGVSQNPRHKITKRGQNVTFRCDPISEHNRLYWYRQTLGQGPEFLTYFQNEAQLEKSRLLSDRFSAERPKGSFSTLEIQRTEQGDSAMYLCASSLGLAGPQETQYFGPGTRLLVL.

V usage is TRBV5-1 and J usage is TRBJ2-5, with TRBD1 matching over 8 bases. After removal of 5 bases from V and 3 bases from J, the junction contained 6 bases not matched to a gene. CDR3 length: 14 amino acids. The V gene's germline CDR1 is SGHRS and CDR2 YFSETQ. This CDR3 is CASSSGQVKETQYF. In nucleotides, the CDR3 is TGCGCCAGCAGTTCGGGACAGGTCAAAGAGACCCAGTACTTC.

This clone showed up just once. This chain uses TRBV16 with TRBJ1-5; tentative D call: TRBD1 (6 bases). Trimming took 2 bases from V and 4 from J, leaving 9 bases between them. Germline CDR1 KGHSY, CDR2 FQNENV. The CDR3 has 14 residues. CDR3 residues: CASSQRGGNQPQHF. DNA for the CDR3: TGTGCCAGCAGCCAAAGGGGGGGGAATCAGCCCCAGCATTTT.

V usage is TRBV30 and J usage is TRBJ2-5; 8 bases are a match to TRBD1. Losses at the gene ends were 2 bases for V and 3 bases for J; bases not matched to a gene: 5. The germline gives CDR1 GTSNPN, CDR2 SVGIG (reference sequence). The CDR3 totals 14 residues. Here the CDR3 reads CAWSQGQVKETQYF. CDR3 DNA: TGTGCCTGGAGTCAGGGACAGGTAAAAGAGACCCAGTACTTC.

This sequence joins TRBV18 and TRBJ2-2; D is unclear. The germline V gene has CDR1 KGHSH and CDR2 LQKENI. The CDR3 loop spans 14 amino acids. Trimming took 2 bases from V and 8 from J, leaving 12 bases between them. CDR3 protein: CASSPRPEAGELFF. CDR3 nucleotide sequence: TGTGCCAGCTCACCAAGACCCGAGGCAGGGGAGCTGTTTTTT.